Reported below is one T cell receptor beta chain. Its antigen is unknown. The CDR3 extends over 14 amino acids. Per the germline V gene, CDR1 is SGHTA and CDR2 is FQGNSA. The V end was cut by 6 bases, the J end by 0 bases, with 12 bases between. The entry originates in a study of a mutant IDH1 vaccine in newly diagnosed glioma. In the study overall: Onset of vaccination occurred 4-6 weeks following radiotherapy alone, or with temozolomide cycles.

The time point here: week 23, last vaccination. It was 300 ug of mutant IDH1 20-mer peptide that made up each vaccine dose, given with topical imiquimod. Study-level results: Among top peripheral T cell clonotypes, changes seemed unrelated to pseudoprogression.

Assay used: immunoSEQ multiplex PCR; TCRdb lists only in-frame clones, some missing. This table holds 25,000 to 30,000 clones, approximately 78% found once. The genes are TRBV7-2 and TRBJ2-7; TRBD1 might be the D (6 bases). The specimen comprised PBMCs, sampled from a glioma patient whose treatment included an IDH1 peptide vaccine. The origin of this receptor is a woman in her twenties or thirties with glioma. The CDR3 reads CASRAEGVSYEQYF. The CDR3 DNA reads TGTGCCAGCAGGGCCGAGGGGGTCTCCTACGAGCAGTACTTC.